The 24 T cell receptor beta chains in this list originate from one sample, sequenced in a study of blood T cell repertoires in COVID-19. Data came from immunoSEQ multiplex PCR; TCRdb stores just in-frame clones and leaves some out. The table has fewer than 95,000 clones, approximately 88% seen once. The sample consisted of peripheral blood. The receptors come from a man in his 60s with acute or convalescent COVID-19.

The sample holds one count of this clone. The chain joins TRBV12-3 or TRBV12-4 to TRBJ1-2; D possibly corresponds to TRBD1 (6 bases). The germline V and J ends were trimmed by 6 bases and 7 bases, with 15 bases remaining between them. The CDR3 loop spans 13 amino acids. The DNA of the CDR3 is TGTGCCAGCAGGCTCCGGGACATTACTGGCTACACCTTC. Translating it yields CASRLRDITGYTF.

V gene TRBV11-2 combines with J gene TRBJ2-3, with no clear D. Trimming took off 1 base at V and 0 bases at J, with 5 bases between the two ends. CDR3 length: 14 amino acids. Germline V gene data show CDR1 as SGHAT and CDR2 as FQNNGV. CDR3 nucleotides: TGTGCCAGCAGCTTAGGCAGTAGCACAGATACGCAGTATTTT. Protein: CASSLGSSTDTQYF.

This rearrangement joins TRBV27 to TRBJ1-1; D is uncertain. The germline CDR1 and CDR2 sequences are MNHEY and SMNVEV (reference sequence). Trimming took off 5 bases at V and 1 base at J, with 11 bases between the two ends. The CDR3 extends over 14 amino acids. This CDR3 reads CASSPYAPNTEAFF. The DNA of the CDR3 is TGTGCCAGCAGTCCTTATGCGCCGAACACTGAAGCTTTCTTT.

This clone was detected only once. The rearrangement uses TRBV28 and TRBJ1-2; 10 nucleotides agree with TRBD1. This CDR3 has 16 residues. Germline V gene data show CDR1 as MDHEN and CDR2 as SYDVKM. J lost 2 bases, V lost 5 bases, and 8 bases had no gene match. CDR3 nucleotide sequence: TGTGCCAGCAGTACCAGACAGGGGGCCGTGAACTATGGCTACACCTTC. Protein: CASSTRQGAVNYGYTF.

This chain uses TRBV4-1 with TRBJ2-7, with a weak D call TRBD1 (5 bases). The V end lost 0 bases, the J end lost 3 bases, and 12 bases lay between the germline ends. This CDR3 spans 15 amino acids. The V gene's germline CDR1 is MGHRA and CDR2 YSYEKL. CDR3 in DNA: TGCGCCAGCAGCCAAGACCTTTCGACAGTCTACGAGCAGTACTTC. This encodes CASSQDLSTVYEQYF.

The chain recombines TRBV7-9 with TRBJ1-2; the match to TRBD1 covers 7 bases. The V gene end was trimmed by 5 bases and the J gene end by 0 bases; junction bases not matched to a gene: 6. The CDR3 is 15 amino acids. CDR1 is SEHNR and CDR2 is FQNEAQ in the germline V gene (reference sequence). The CDR3 loop reads CASSATGVANYGYTF. CDR3 nucleotide sequence: TGTGCCAGCAGCGCAACAGGGGTAGCTAACTATGGCTACACCTTC.

This clone was observed a handful of times. V is TRBV21-1 and J is TRBJ2-1; the D call in the table, TRBD2, was not verified against the DNA. TRBV21-1 is given as a pseudogene. This CDR3 spans 16 amino acids. The CDR3 DNA reads as TGTGCCAGCGGCCCTAGCGGAAGAAACTCCTACAATGAGCAGTTCTTC. As protein: CASGPSGRNSYNEQFF.

The chain has TRBV5-1 and TRBJ1-4, with a tentative D call TRBD1 (6 bases). Germline V gene data show CDR1 as SGHRS and CDR2 as YFSETQ. The CDR3 has 13 residues. V was trimmed by 4 bases and J by 6 bases, leaving 10 bases between them. CDR3 region: CASSRDIHEKLFF. The CDR3 nucleotides are TGCGCCAGCAGCCGGGACATCCATGAAAAACTGTTTTTT.

This clone appeared a single time. The rearrangement uses TRBV5-1 and TRBJ2-3, with 10 bases aligning to TRBD2. With V trimmed by 0 bases and J by 7 bases, 2 bases remained unmatched. The CDR3 runs to 14 residues. Looked up from germline, CDR1 is SGHRS and CDR2 is YFSETQ. CDR3 residues: CASSLGTSGYTQYF. The CDR3, as DNA: TGCGCCAGCAGCTTGGGGACTAGCGGTTATACGCAGTATTTT. The variable domain in full, with the rest retrieved from reference TRBV5-1 and TRBJ2-3, is KAGVTQTPRYLIKTRGQQVTLSCSPISGHRSVSWYQQTPGQGLQFLFEYFSETQRNKGNFPGRFSGRQFSNSRSEMNVSTLELGDSALYLCASSLGTSGYTQYFGPGTRLTVL.

The chain joins TRBV7-8 to TRBJ2-2, with a possible D match to TRBD2 (7 bases). This CDR3 has 14 amino acids. Trimming removed 8 bases from V and 6 bases from J, with 16 bases in between. The germline V gene encodes CDR1 SGHVS and CDR2 FQNEAQ. In DNA, the CDR3 is TGTGCCAGCCCCCTAGGGGGGGCCGCCGGGGAGCTGTTTTTT. This codes for CASPLGGAAGELFF.

The gene calls are TRBV7-8 and TRBJ1-5; D is possibly TRBD1 (5 bases). Germline V gene sequence: CDR1 SGHVS, CDR2 FQNEAQ. This CDR3 has 14 residues. The V end lost 0 bases, the J end lost 5 bases, and 8 bases lay between the germline ends. The CDR3 sequence: CASSLADTYQPQHF. DNA of the CDR3: TGTGCCAGCAGCTTAGCGGACACTTATCAGCCCCAGCATTTT. Drawing the rest from reference TRBV7-8 and TRBJ1-5, the complete variable domain is GAGVSQSPRYKVAKRGQDVALRCDPISGHVSLFWYQQALGQGPEFLTYFQNEAQLDKSGLPSDRFFAERPEGSVSTLKIQRTQQEDSAVYLCASSLADTYQPQHFGDGTRLSIL.

This clone has a handful of counts. The V and J genes are TRBV5-1 and TRBJ2-5; a weak D match, TRBD1 (6 bases). V shed 0 bases and J shed 1 base, with 22 bases lying between them. Germline V gene sequence: CDR1 SGHRS, CDR2 YFSETQ. This CDR3 spans 19 amino acids. The CDR3 sequence is CASSLVGSGDLLSQETQYF. As DNA, the CDR3 is TGCGCCAGCAGCTTGGTTGGGTCAGGGGACCTCTTAAGCCAAGAGACCCAGTACTTC.

This chain uses TRBV19 with TRBJ1-5; tentatively, D is TRBD1 (5 bases). In germline, CDR1 is LNHDA, CDR2 SQIVND (reference sequence). Trimming removed 3 bases from V and 2 bases from J, with 11 bases in between. This CDR3 is 15 amino acids long. For the CDR3, the DNA is TGTGCCAGTAGTATGAGCAGGGCTGGCAATCAGCCCCAGCATTTT. This gives the protein CASSMSRAGNQPQHF. Variable domain in full (rest from reference TRBV19 and TRBJ1-5): DGGITQSPKYLFRKEGQNVTLSCEQNLNHDAMYWYRQDPGQGLRLIYYSQIVNDFQKGDIAEGYSVSREKKESFPLTVTSAQKNPTAFYLCASSMSRAGNQPQHFGDGTRLSIL.

This sequence joins TRBV19 and TRBJ1-2; TRBD1 matches at 11 bases. The CDR3 length is 13 residues. V gave up 11 bases and J gave up 7 bases; unmatched junction bases: 9. The V gene's germline CDR1 is LNHDA and CDR2 SQIVND (reference sequence). The CDR3 bases are TGTGCCTCCCAGGACAGGGGGCTAGGTGGCTACACCTTC. This gives the protein CASQDRGLGGYTF.

This chain links TRBV11-3 with TRBJ1-2; the match to TRBD1 covers 7 bases. V lost 4 bases, J lost 8 bases, and 4 bases stayed unmatched. The CDR3 length is 12 residues. CDR1 SGHNT and CDR2 YENEEA come from the germline V gene. Here the CDR3 reads CASSSGTDGYTF. CDR3 nucleotide sequence: TGTGCCAGCAGCTCCGGGACAGACGGCTACACCTTC.

This chain links TRBV6-5 with TRBJ1-1; D is uncertain. This CDR3 spans 14 amino acids. Per the germline V gene, CDR1 is MNHEY and CDR2 is SVGAGI. Trimming stripped 0 bases from V and 1 base from J, with 6 bases between. The chain's CDR3 is CASSYSFRNTEAFF. The CDR3, as DNA: TGTGCCAGCAGTTACTCGTTTAGGAACACTGAAGCTTTCTTT.

The chain employs TRBV27 and TRBJ2-7; a possible D gene is TRBD2 (6 bases). The length of the CDR3 is 16 residues. Trimming left V 2 bases short and J 1 base short, with 15 bases between. CDR1 is MNHEY, CDR2 SMNVEV, per germline (reference sequence). CDR3 DNA: TGTGCCAGCAGTTTAAGGCAGAGCCGGGGGTCCTACGAGCAGTACTTC. It codes for CASSLRQSRGSYEQYF.

The chain has TRBV12-3 or TRBV12-4 and TRBJ1-1, with D hard to call. Deletions cut 0 bases from V and 2 bases from J, with 4 bases between. This CDR3 spans 13 amino acids. The CDR3, as DNA: TGTGCCAGCAGTTTAGCCCCTAACACTGAAGCTTTCTTT. Its protein product is CASSLAPNTEAFF.

The chain recombines TRBV18 with TRBJ1-4; possible D gene TRBD1, 6 bases. Germline loops: CDR1 KGHSH, CDR2 LQKENI. The CDR3 contains 15 residues. With 3 bases removed from V and 4 bases from J, the gap between germline ends came to 12 bases. CDR3 DNA: TGTGCCAGCTCACCCGGGACAAGCCATAATGAAAAACTGTTTTTT. It specifies CASSPGTSHNEKLFF.

The genes are TRBV6-5 and TRBJ2-7; a possible D gene is TRBD1 (5 bases). CDR3 size: 12 residues. CDR1 is MNHEY, CDR2 SVGAGI, per germline. V was clipped by 2 bases and J by 6 bases, with 8 bases between them. The CDR3, as DNA: TGTGCCAGCAGTTACAGGGGTGGCGAGCAGTACTTC. Protein product: CASSYRGGEQYF.

The chain couples TRBV10-3 to TRBJ2-2, with no clear D. The CDR3 totals 15 residues. V was cut by 1 base and J by 0 bases, with 6 bases left in between. CDR1 and CDR2 (germline): ENHRY, SYGVKD. The CDR3 protein is CAISEYSPNTGELFF. DNA of the CDR3: TGTGCCATCAGTGAGTACTCGCCGAACACCGGGGAGCTGTTTTTT.

This clone appeared once. The chain links TRBV14 to TRBJ1-2; TRBD1 matches 7 bases. V shed 0 bases and J 5 bases; nucleotides not matched to a gene: 6. This CDR3 contains 15 residues. Germline V gene data show CDR1 as SGHDN and CDR2 as FVKESK. The CDR3 region has the DNA TGTGCCAGCAGCCAAGATAGACAGGGTTGGTATGGCTACACCTTC. It is translated as CASSQDRQGWYGYTF.

The J gene is TRBJ1-2, the V gene TRBV15, with D perhaps matching TRBD1 (6 bases). The CDR3 contains 15 residues. Germline CDR1 reads LNHNV; CDR2 reads YYDKDF (reference sequence). Trimming took off 9 bases at V and 4 bases at J, with 21 bases between the two ends. In DNA, the CDR3 is TGTGCCACTCTTCCCCACCATCAGGGGAGCTATGGCTACACCTTC. It encodes CATLPHHQGSYGYTF.

This chain joins TRBV19 and TRBJ1-1, with 7 bases that match TRBD1. V shed 5 bases, J shed 6 bases, and the junction held 6 bases outside the gene matches. The germline gives CDR1 LNHDA, CDR2 SQIVND (reference sequence). CDR3 length: 13 residues. CDR3 amino acids: CASSPRGSAEAFF. In DNA form, the CDR3 reads TGTGCCAGTAGTCCCAGGGGGTCGGCTGAAGCTTTCTTT.